This T cell receptor (beta chain) was documented in a study of CDR3 diversity in severe acne. TCRdb recomputed calls from the PCR reads with MiXCR, one row per CDR3 protein. The table includes more than 70,000 distinct CDR3 sequences, around 50% detected once. V lost 8 bases and J lost 8, with 17 bases in between. This CDR3 spans 12 amino acids. Per germline, CDR1 DFQATT and CDR2 SNEGSKA (reference sequence). The source of this sequence is a male donor in good health, serving as a control. The V gene is TRBV20-1, the J gene TRBJ2-3; D might be TRBD1 (6 bases). What was sequenced was blood. The CDR3 nucleotides are TGCAGTTTGGACAGCACAGATGGTACGCAGTATTTT. It translates to CSLDSTDGTQYF.